The present entry profiles one T cell receptor (beta chain) with its context. Its cognate antigen is unknown. Germline CDR1 LGHDT, CDR2 YNNKEL (reference sequence). The CDR3 covers 15 residues. The source of the sample is a study of human CD8 memory T cell subsets. Study-wide results and caveats: High diversity, at similar levels, marked stem-like memory and precursor exhausted T cells but not effector memory cells.

It was negative magnetic separation that enriched the total CD8+ T cells. Libraries targeted TCR beta using 5' RACE with UMIs. TCRdb reworked the 5' RACE reads into one entry per CDR3 protein, no DNA. Its table lists roughly 4,200 distinct CDR3 sequences. The J gene is TRBJ2-3, the V gene TRBV3-1; TCRdb designates TRBD2, a call that cannot be tested without DNA. The source material was CD8+ effector memory T cells (TEM) sorted from PBMCs. Subset of the sample: effector memory CD8 T cells, CCR7- CD45RO+ CD95+. The TCR comes from a human donor in good health. This chain's CDR3 is CASSQAGGPADTQYF.